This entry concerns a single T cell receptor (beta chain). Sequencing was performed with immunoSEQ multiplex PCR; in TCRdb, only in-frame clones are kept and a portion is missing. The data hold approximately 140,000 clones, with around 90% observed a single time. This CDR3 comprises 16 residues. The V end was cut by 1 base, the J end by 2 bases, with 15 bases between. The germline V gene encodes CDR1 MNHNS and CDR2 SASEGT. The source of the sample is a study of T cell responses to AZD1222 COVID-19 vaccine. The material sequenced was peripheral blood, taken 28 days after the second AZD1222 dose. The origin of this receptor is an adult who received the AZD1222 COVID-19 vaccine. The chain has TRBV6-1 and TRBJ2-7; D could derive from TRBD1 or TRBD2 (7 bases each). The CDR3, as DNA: TGTGCCAGCAGTGAAGGGCACAGGGGAGGGACCTACGAGCAGTACTTC. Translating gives CASSEGHRGGTYEQYF.